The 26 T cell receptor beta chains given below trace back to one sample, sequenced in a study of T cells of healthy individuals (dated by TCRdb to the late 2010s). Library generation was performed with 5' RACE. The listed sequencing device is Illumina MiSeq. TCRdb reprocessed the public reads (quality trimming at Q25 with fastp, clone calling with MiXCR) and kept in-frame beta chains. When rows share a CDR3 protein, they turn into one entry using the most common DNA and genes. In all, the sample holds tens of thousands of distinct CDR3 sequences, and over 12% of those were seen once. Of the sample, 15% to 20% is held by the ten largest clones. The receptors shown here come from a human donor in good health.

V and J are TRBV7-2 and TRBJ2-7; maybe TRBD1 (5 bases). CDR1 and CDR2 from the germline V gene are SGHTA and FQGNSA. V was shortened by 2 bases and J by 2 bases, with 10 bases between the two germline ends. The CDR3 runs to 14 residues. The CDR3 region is CASSLNRPPYEQYF. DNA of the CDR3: TGTGCCAGCAGCTTAAACAGGCCGCCCTACGAGCAGTACTTC.

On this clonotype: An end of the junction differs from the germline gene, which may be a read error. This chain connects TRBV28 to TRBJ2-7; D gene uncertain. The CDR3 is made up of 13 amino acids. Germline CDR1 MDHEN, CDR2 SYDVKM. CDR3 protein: CANSTSIRDEQYF. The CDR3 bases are TGTGCCAACAGTACCAGCATCCGAGACGAGCAGTACTTC.

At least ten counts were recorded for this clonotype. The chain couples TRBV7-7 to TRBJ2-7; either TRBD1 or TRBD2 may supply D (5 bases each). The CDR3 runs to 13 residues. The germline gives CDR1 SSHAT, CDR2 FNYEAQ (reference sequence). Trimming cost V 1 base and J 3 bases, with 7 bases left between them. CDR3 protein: CASSLGGRYEQYF. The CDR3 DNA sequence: TGTGCCAGCAGCTTAGGGGGACGCTACGAGCAGTACTTC.

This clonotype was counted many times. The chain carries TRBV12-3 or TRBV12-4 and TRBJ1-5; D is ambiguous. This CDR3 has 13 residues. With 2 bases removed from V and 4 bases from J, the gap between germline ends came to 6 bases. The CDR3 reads CASSLSPNQPQHF. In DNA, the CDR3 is TGTGCCAGCAGTTTAAGCCCTAATCAGCCCCAGCATTTT.

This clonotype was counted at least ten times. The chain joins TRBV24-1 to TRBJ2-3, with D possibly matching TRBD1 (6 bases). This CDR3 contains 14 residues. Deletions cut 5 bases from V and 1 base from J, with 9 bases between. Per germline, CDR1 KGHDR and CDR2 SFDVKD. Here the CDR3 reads CATSGQAGTDTQYF. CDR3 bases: TGTGCCACCAGTGGACAGGCTGGCACAGATACGCAGTATTTT.

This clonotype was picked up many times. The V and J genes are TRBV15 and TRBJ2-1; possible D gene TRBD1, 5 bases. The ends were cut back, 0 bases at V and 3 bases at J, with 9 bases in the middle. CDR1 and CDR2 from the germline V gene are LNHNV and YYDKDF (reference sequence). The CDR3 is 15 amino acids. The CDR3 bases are TGTGCCACCAGCAGAGAAGGGGCCAACTACAATGAGCAGTTCTTC. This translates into CATSREGANYNEQFF.

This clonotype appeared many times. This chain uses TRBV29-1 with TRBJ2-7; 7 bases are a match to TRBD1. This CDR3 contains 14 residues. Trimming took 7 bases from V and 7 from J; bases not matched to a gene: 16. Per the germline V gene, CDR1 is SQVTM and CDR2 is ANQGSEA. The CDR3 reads CSAGEQGGNREQYF. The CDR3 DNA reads TGCAGCGCCGGTGAGCAAGGGGGCAACCGGGAGCAGTACTTC.

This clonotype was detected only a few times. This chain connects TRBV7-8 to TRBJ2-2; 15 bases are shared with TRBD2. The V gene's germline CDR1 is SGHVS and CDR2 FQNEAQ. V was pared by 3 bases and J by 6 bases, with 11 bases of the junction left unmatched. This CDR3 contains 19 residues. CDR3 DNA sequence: TGTGCCAGCAGCTTCCGGACTAGCGGGAGGGGAAAACTTGCCGGGGAGCTGTTTTTT. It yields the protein CASSFRTSGRGKLAGELFF.

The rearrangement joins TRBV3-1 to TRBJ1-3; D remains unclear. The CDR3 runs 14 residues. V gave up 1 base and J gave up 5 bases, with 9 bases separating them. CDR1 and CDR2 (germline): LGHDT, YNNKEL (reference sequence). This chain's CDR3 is CASSQAGGRNTIYF. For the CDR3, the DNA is TGTGCCAGCAGCCAAGCGGGTGGTAGAAACACCATATATTTT.

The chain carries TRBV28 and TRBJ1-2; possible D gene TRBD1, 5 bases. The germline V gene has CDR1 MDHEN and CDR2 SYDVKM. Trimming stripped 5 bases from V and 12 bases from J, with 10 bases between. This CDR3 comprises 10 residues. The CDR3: CASSRGVDTF. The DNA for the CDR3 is TGTGCCAGCAGTCGGGGGGTTGACACCTTC.

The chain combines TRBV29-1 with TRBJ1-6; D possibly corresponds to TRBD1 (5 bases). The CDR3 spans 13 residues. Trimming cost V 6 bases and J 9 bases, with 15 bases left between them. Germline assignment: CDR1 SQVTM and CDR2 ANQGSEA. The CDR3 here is CSVGQGSGSPLHF. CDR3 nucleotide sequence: TGCAGCGTCGGGCAGGGTAGTGGTTCACCCCTCCACTTT.

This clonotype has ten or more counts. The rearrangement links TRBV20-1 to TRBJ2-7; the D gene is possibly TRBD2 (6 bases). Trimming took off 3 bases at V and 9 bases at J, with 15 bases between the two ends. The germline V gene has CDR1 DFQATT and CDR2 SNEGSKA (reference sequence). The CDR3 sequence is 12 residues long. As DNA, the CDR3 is TGCAGTGCTAGTGTACGGGAGAGTATGCAGTACTTC. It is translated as CSASVRESMQYF.

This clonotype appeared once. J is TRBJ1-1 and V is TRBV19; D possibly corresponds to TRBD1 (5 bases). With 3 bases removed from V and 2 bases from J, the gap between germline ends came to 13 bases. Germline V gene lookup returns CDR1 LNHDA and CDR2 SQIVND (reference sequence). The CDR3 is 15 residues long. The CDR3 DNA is TGTGCCAGTAGTATGTGGACAAGAACTAACACTGAAGCTTTCTTT. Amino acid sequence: CASSMWTRTNTEAFF.

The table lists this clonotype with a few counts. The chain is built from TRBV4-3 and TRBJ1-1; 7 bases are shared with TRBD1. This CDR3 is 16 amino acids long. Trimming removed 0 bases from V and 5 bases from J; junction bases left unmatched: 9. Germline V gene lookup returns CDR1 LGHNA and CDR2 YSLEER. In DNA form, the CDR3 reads TGCGCCAGCAGCCAAGATAGAGGACAGGTAGGAACTGAAGCTTTCTTT. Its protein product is CASSQDRGQVGTEAFF.

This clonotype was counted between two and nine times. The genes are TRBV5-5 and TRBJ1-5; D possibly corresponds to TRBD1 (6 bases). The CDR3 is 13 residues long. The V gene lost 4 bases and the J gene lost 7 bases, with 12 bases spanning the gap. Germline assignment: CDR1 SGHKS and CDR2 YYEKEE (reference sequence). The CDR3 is CASSGTGLQPQHF. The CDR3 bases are TGTGCCAGCAGCGGTACAGGGCTCCAGCCCCAGCATTTT.

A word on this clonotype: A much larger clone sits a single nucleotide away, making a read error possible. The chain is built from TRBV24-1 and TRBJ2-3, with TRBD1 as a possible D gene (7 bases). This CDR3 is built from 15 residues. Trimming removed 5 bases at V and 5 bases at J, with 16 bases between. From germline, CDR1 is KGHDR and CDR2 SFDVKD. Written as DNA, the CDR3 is TGTGCCACCAGTGGAGTCGGAGGGGGCATAGATACGCAGTATTTT. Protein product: CATSGVGGGIDTQYF.

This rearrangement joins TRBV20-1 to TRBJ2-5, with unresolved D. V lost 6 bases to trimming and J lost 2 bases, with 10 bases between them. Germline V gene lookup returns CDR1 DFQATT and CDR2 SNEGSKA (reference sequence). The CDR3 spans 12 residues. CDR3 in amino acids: CSANTEQETQYF. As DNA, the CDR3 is TGCAGTGCAAATACAGAGCAAGAGACCCAGTACTTC.

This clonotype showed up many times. DNA of the CDR3: TGTGCCACCCGGACAGGGGAGAGCTCCTATAATTCACCCCTCCACTTT. Translated, it gives CATRTGESSYNSPLHF. This chain links TRBV2 with TRBJ1-6, with 9 bases lining up with TRBD1. The CDR3 sequence is 16 residues long. Trimming removed 10 bases from V and 0 bases from J; junction bases left unmatched: 7. The germline CDR1 and CDR2 sequences are SNHLY and FYNNEI.

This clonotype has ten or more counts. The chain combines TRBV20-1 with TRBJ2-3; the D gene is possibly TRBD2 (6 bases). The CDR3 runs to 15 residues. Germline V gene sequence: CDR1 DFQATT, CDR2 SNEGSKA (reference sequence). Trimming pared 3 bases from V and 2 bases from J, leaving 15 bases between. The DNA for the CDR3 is TGCAGTGCTAGGGGGACTTTCCCTTACACAGATACGCAGTATTTT. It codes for CSARGTFPYTDTQYF.

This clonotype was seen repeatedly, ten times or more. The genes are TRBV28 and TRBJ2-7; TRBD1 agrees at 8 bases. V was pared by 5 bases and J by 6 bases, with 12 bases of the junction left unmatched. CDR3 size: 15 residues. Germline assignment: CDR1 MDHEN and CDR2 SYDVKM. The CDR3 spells CASSHRRDRPLEQYF. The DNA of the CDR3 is TGTGCCAGCAGTCACAGGCGGGACAGGCCCCTCGAGCAGTACTTC.

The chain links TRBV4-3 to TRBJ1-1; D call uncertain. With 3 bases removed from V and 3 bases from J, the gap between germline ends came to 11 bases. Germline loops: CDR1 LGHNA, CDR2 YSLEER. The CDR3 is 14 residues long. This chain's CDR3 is CASSHRTGDTEAFF. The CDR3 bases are TGCGCCAGCAGCCATAGGACCGGGGACACTGAAGCTTTCTTT.

The CDR3: CAILRGEESYGYTF. The CDR3 bases are TGTGCCATCTTAAGAGGGGAGGAAAGCTATGGCTACACCTTC. The J gene is TRBJ1-2, the V gene TRBV10-3; tentative D call: TRBD1 (5 bases). CDR3 size: 14 residues. Trimming removed 8 bases at V and 4 bases at J, with 17 bases between. Germline V lookup: CDR1 ENHRY, CDR2 SYGVKD.

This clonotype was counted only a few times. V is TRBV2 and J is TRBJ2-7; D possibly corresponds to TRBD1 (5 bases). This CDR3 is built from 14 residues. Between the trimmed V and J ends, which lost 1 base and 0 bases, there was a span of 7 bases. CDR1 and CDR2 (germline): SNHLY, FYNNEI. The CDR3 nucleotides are TGTGCCAGCAGTGAAGAAAGGGGCTCCTACGAGCAGTACTTC. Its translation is CASSEERGSYEQYF.

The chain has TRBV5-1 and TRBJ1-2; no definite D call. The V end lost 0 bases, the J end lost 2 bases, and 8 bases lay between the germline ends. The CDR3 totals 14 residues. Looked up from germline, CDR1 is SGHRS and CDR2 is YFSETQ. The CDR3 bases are TGCGCCAGCAGCTTGGATGGAGAAAACTATGGCTACACCTTC. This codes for CASSLDGENYGYTF.

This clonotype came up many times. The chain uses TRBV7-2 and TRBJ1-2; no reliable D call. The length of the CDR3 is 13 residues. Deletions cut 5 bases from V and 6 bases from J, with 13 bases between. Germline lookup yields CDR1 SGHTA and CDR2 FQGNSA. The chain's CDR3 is CASSPDGTNGYTF. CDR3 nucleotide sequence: TGTGCCAGCAGCCCCGACGGCACTAATGGCTACACCTTC.

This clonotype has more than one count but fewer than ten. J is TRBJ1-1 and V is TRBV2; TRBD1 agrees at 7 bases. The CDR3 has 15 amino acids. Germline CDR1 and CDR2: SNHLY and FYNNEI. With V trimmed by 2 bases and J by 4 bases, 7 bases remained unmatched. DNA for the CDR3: TGTGCCAGCAGTGAACGACAGGGAAGTGTCACTGAAGCTTTCTTT. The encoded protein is CASSERQGSVTEAFF. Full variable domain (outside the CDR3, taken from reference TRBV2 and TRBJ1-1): EPEVTQTPSHQVTQMGQEVILRCVPISNHLYFYWYRQILGQKVEFLVSFYNNEISEKSEIFDDQFSVERPDGSNFTLKIRSTKLEDSAMYFCASSERQGSVTEAFFGQGTRLTVV.